Below, 19 T cell receptor beta chains from the same sample are listed, as sequenced in a study of T cells in Graves' hyperthyroidism and ophthalmopathy. It was RNA transcripts that yielded the amplified TCR beta CDR3 regions. A first-round RT-PCR of the TCR CDR3 used the HTBI primer set. TCRdb fed the multiplex PCR reads into MiXCR, producing one record per CDR3 protein. There are hundreds of thousands of distinct CDR3 sequences in the sample; 15% to 20% occur only once, and 3.5% to 4% lies in the top ten. The sequencing input was blood. All receptors derive from a woman in her thirties with Graves' hyperthyroidism.

This clonotype was detected once. The chain has TRBV3-1 and TRBJ1-1; a possible D gene is TRBD1 (6 bases). Trimming removed 5 bases at V and 6 bases at J, with 10 bases between. CDR1 is LGHDT and CDR2 is YNNKEL in the germline V gene (reference sequence). This CDR3 region has 12 residues. The CDR3 protein is CASSGQSPEAFF. As DNA, the CDR3 is TGTGCCAGCAGCGGACAGTCGCCTGAAGCTTTCTTT.

The chain links TRBV7-8 to TRBJ2-3, with 11 bases lining up with TRBD2. This CDR3 region has 15 residues. Trimming took 4 bases from V and 4 from J; bases not matched to a gene: 4. The germline V gene has CDR1 SGHVS and CDR2 FQNEAQ. The CDR3 loop is CASSYGTSGPDTQYF. The CDR3 DNA sequence: TGTGCCAGCAGCTACGGGACTAGCGGACCAGATACGCAGTATTTT.

This clonotype was seen ten or more times. The V call is TRBV28, the J call TRBJ1-1; tentative D call: TRBD1 (5 bases). V was pared by 8 bases and J by 1 base, with 11 bases between. This CDR3 has 13 residues. Germline CDR1 MDHEN, CDR2 SYDVKM. CDR3 residues: CASWGVGNTEAFF. The DNA of the CDR3 is TGTGCCAGCTGGGGCGTCGGGAACACTGAAGCTTTCTTT.

The rearrangement uses TRBV5-5 and TRBJ2-3, with 12 positions matching TRBD1. The CDR3 consists of 16 residues. The J segment lost 1 base and the V segment lost 4 bases, leaving 4 bases of the junction unmatched. Germline CDR1 reads SGHKS; CDR2 reads YYEKEE (reference sequence). The CDR3 loop reads CASSPGDRGRTDTQYF. The CDR3 nucleotides read TGTGCCAGCAGCCCAGGGGACAGGGGGCGCACAGATACGCAGTATTTT.

This clonotype has ten or more counts. The CDR3 loop reads CSARPGVIDTQYF. The DNA of the CDR3 is TGCAGTGCACGACCCGGGGTAATAGATACGCAGTATTTT. The chain is built from TRBV20-1 and TRBJ2-3, with D perhaps matching TRBD2 (5 bases). The CDR3 loop spans 13 amino acids. V lost 6 bases, J lost 5 bases, and 15 bases lay in between. Looked up from germline, CDR1 is DFQATT and CDR2 is SNEGSKA (reference sequence).

At least ten counts were recorded for this clonotype. The genes are TRBV6-1 and TRBJ2-1, with 9 nucleotides matching TRBD2. The CDR3 is made up of 15 amino acids. Germline V CDR1 and CDR2: MNHNS, SASEGT. With 2 bases clipped from V and 10 bases from J, the junction kept 9 bases outside the gene matches. The CDR3 region is CASSEIASGVYEQFF. In nucleotides, the CDR3 is TGTGCCAGCAGTGAAATAGCTAGCGGGGTATACGAGCAGTTCTTC.

This clonotype was counted only a few times. The chain is built from TRBV9 and TRBJ1-2; 7 bases are shared with TRBD1. V lost 5 bases, J lost 5 bases, and 6 bases stayed unmatched. Germline values: CDR1 SGDLS, CDR2 YYNGEE. CDR3 size: 13 residues. CDR3 amino acids: CASRRGTEYGYTF. The CDR3 coding sequence is TGTGCCAGCAGGCGGGGGACAGAATATGGCTACACCTTC.

This clonotype was seen a handful of times. CDR3 in DNA: TGCAGTGCCCGAAGTGGGGGAGTGGCCTACAATGAGCAGTTCTTC. Its translation is CSARSGGVAYNEQFF. The genes are TRBV20-1 and TRBJ2-1; D is possibly TRBD1 or TRBD2 (5 bases each). Germline V gene sequence: CDR1 DFQATT, CDR2 SNEGSKA (reference sequence). This CDR3 has 15 residues. Trimming removed 6 bases at V and 2 bases at J, with 17 bases between.

The table lists this clonotype with many counts. V usage is TRBV30 and J usage is TRBJ1-1, with D tentatively TRBD1 (5 bases). Per the germline V gene, CDR1 is GTSNPN and CDR2 is SVGIG (reference sequence). V gave up 3 bases and J gave up 6 bases, with 11 bases separating them. This CDR3 spans 12 amino acids. The chain's CDR3 is CAWRVRGAEAFF. Written as DNA, the CDR3 is TGTGCCTGGAGAGTTCGAGGGGCTGAAGCTTTCTTT.

In its sample, this clonotype was seen a few times. At one end, the junction sequence differs from germline, possibly due to a read error. The chain couples TRBV5-1 to TRBJ2-1; 9 nucleotides agree with TRBD2. Germline V CDR1 and CDR2: SGHRS, YFSETQ. The CDR3 sequence is 15 residues long. CDR3 region: CASSLRLAGYNEQSF. CDR3 nucleotides: TGCGCCAGCAGCTTGCGGCTAGCGGGATACAATGAGCAGTCCTTC. Complete variable domain (other parts from reference TRBV5-1 and TRBJ2-1): KAGVTQTPRYLIKTRGQQVTLSCSPISGHRSVSWYQQTPGQGLQFLFEYFSETQRNKGNFPGRFSGRQFSNSRSEMNVSTLELGDSALYLCASSLRLAGYNEQSFGPGTRLTVL.

The V call is TRBV9, the J call TRBJ1-3; D gene unclear. The CDR3 has 14 amino acids. V lost 0 bases, J lost 4 bases, and 8 bases lay in between. Germline values: CDR1 SGDLS, CDR2 YYNGEE. The CDR3 sequence is CASSVASQGNTIYF. As DNA, the CDR3 is TGTGCCAGCAGCGTAGCATCTCAGGGAAACACCATATATTTT. Based on the CDR3 plus reference TRBV9 and TRBJ1-3, the full variable domain is DSGVTQTPKHLITATGQRVTLRCSPRSGDLSVYWYQQSLDQGLQFLIQYYNGEERAKGNILERFSAQQFPDLHSELNLSSLELGDSALYFCASSVASQGNTIYFGEGSWLTVV.

To note about this clonotype: A read error may account for a junction end that differs from germline. The J gene is TRBJ1-6, the V gene TRBV12-3 or TRBV12-4, with 10 nucleotides matching TRBD1. This CDR3 is 23 amino acids long. In DNA, the CDR3 is TGTGCCGGCAGTTTTTGGATAGGTCCGATCCGGGACAGGGGTTCACTTTATAATTCACCCCTCCACTTT. It specifies CAGSFWIGPIRDRGSLYNSPLHF.

This chain links TRBV28 with TRBJ1-5, with D unclear. This CDR3 comprises 18 residues. Germline V gives CDR1 MDHEN, CDR2 SYDVKM. The V gene lost 6 bases and the J gene lost 0 bases, with 21 bases spanning the gap. The DNA of the CDR3 is TGTGCCAGCAGCTCCCTAAGGACGGACGCTTATAGCAATCAGCCCCAGCATTTT. It is translated as CASSSLRTDAYSNQPQHF.

This clonotype was picked up a small number of times. CDR3 sequence reads: CSAEGRSQGEQYF. In DNA form, the CDR3 reads TGCAGTGCTGAAGGGCGGTCGCAGGGCGAGCAGTACTTC. V usage is TRBV20-1 and J usage is TRBJ2-7, with D tentatively TRBD1 (5 bases). The CDR3 loop spans 13 amino acids. CDR1 is DFQATT, CDR2 SNEGSKA, per germline (reference sequence). V dropped 5 bases and J dropped 6 bases, with 17 bases sitting between them.

This clonotype was seen a few times. The J gene is TRBJ2-7, the V gene TRBV20-1, with D perhaps matching TRBD1 or TRBD2 (6 bases each). With 1 base removed from V and 3 bases from J, the gap between germline ends came to 22 bases. Germline V gene data show CDR1 as DFQATT and CDR2 as SNEGSKA (reference sequence). This CDR3 region has 17 residues. The CDR3 DNA reads as TGCAGTGCTAGAGCCAGGGGAGGACGTCGCCACTTCTACGAGCAGTACTTC. Protein: CSARARGGRRHFYEQYF.

The V and J genes are TRBV4-1 and TRBJ2-1, with a possible D match to TRBD1 (6 bases). Trimming shortened V by 0 bases and J by 6 bases, and 18 bases separated the two germline ends. The CDR3 length is 17 residues. The V gene's germline CDR1 is MGHRA and CDR2 YSYEKL. CDR3 residues: CASSQEGTRDTLNEQFF. DNA for the CDR3: TGCGCCAGCAGCCAAGAAGGTACCCGGGACACCCTCAATGAGCAGTTCTTC.

The table lists this clonotype with a few counts. The V call is TRBV6-1, the J call TRBJ2-7, with D uncertain. The CDR3 is made up of 14 amino acids. Germline CDR1 reads MNHNS; CDR2 reads SASEGT. Trimming removed 5 bases at V and 0 bases at J, with 11 bases between. CDR3 sequence reads: CASSYTLSSYEQYF. DNA of the CDR3: TGTGCCAGCAGTTATACACTGAGCTCCTACGAGCAGTACTTC.

This clonotype has only a few counts. CDR3 protein: CASMQGSIGQPQHF. CDR3 DNA sequence: TGTGCCAGCATGCAGGGTTCCATTGGCCAGCCCCAGCATTTT. The chain joins TRBV28 to TRBJ1-5, with a tentative D call TRBD1 (5 bases). This CDR3 has 14 residues. The germline gives CDR1 MDHEN, CDR2 SYDVKM. The V end lost 7 bases, the J end lost 7 bases, and 17 bases lay between the germline ends.

The sample holds many counts of this clonotype. CDR3 sequence (DNA): TGTGCCTGGAGTCTAATGGGACTACCCGCGGATACGCAGTATTTT. This translates into CAWSLMGLPADTQYF. The chain couples TRBV30 to TRBJ2-3; 7 bases match TRBD2. The germline V gene has CDR1 GTSNPN and CDR2 SVGIG (reference sequence). The CDR3 covers 15 residues. V was pared by 2 bases and J by 6 bases, with 11 bases of the junction left unmatched.